This passage covers 14 T cell receptor beta chains from one sample sequenced in a study of cytomegalovirus exposure and HLA in healthy donors. The primer mix had 60 Vbeta and 13 Jbeta primers. TCRdb keeps only in-frame clones here, not all; method: immunoSEQ multiplex PCR. The data show around 150,000 clones, about 68% seen once. The specimen was PBMCs. These receptors all come from a man in his late teens or twenties in good health and CMV-seronegative.

The V call is TRBV4-3, the J call TRBJ1-5; 8 nucleotides align to TRBD1. The CDR3 is made up of 14 amino acids. Germline-derived CDR1 and CDR2 are LGHNA and YSLEER. The trim removed 4 bases at V and 7 bases at J, leaving 6 bases unmatched. The CDR3 nucleotides read TGCGCCAGCAGCCTTGACAGGGGTCACCAGCCCCAGCATTTT. Translation gives CASSLDRGHQPQHF.

The chain carries TRBV7-9 and TRBJ1-1; TRBD1 aligns across 7 bases. CDR3 length: 15 residues. V was pared by 7 bases and J by 10 bases, with 18 bases of the junction left unmatched. Germline CDR1 is SEHNR and CDR2 is FQNEAQ (reference sequence). The CDR3, as DNA: TGTGCCAGCAAAGGGGGCGGGCCAGACCTTTGGGGAGCTTTCTTT. Its translation: CASKGGGPDLWGAFF.

This chain joins TRBV5-1 and TRBJ2-5; D might be TRBD2 (6 bases). Germline loops: CDR1 SGHRS, CDR2 YFSETQ. Trimming cost V 4 bases and J 0 bases, with 10 bases left between them. CDR3 length equals 14 residues. CDR3 loop: CASSPGGYQETQYF. In DNA form, the CDR3 reads TGCGCCAGCAGCCCCGGGGGTTACCAAGAGACCCAGTACTTC.

The V call is TRBV6-5, the J call TRBJ1-6; 7 bases map to TRBD1. Germline V gives CDR1 MNHEY, CDR2 SVGAGI. There are 13 residues in the CDR3. After removal of 5 bases from V and 7 bases from J, the junction contained 2 bases not matched to a gene. CDR3 in amino acids: CASSRQGNSPLHF. CDR3 sequence (DNA): TGTGCCAGCAGTAGACAGGGAAATTCACCCCTCCACTTT.

The J gene is TRBJ2-1, the V gene TRBV19; TRBD2 aligns across 10 bases. V gave up 5 bases and J gave up 8 bases; unmatched junction bases: 6. Germline assignment: CDR1 LNHDA and CDR2 SQIVND (reference sequence). This CDR3 contains 14 residues. The CDR3 reads CASSPLAGGDEQFF. The CDR3 DNA is TGTGCCAGTAGTCCCTTAGCGGGAGGCGATGAGCAGTTCTTC.

V is TRBV28 and J is TRBJ1-2, with TRBD1 identical over 10 bases. Germline V lookup: CDR1 MDHEN, CDR2 SYDVKM. This CDR3 contains 14 residues. J was trimmed by 4 bases and V by 6 bases; bases with no gene match: 5. CDR3 residues: CASSRQGASYGYTF. The CDR3 bases are TGTGCCAGCAGCCGACAGGGGGCAAGCTATGGCTACACCTTC.

This clone was seen a single time. This sequence joins TRBV19 and TRBJ2-3; 10 bases are a match to TRBD1. With V trimmed by 5 bases and J by 5 bases, 7 bases remained unmatched. Germline V CDR1 and CDR2: LNHDA, SQIVND (reference sequence). The CDR3 is 15 amino acids. The DNA for the CDR3 is TGTGCCAGTAGTTTTTCGCGGGACAGGGGAGATACGCAGTATTTT. Translating gives CASSFSRDRGDTQYF.

The J gene is TRBJ1-5, the V gene TRBV11-3, with unresolved D. Trimming took off 5 bases at V and 4 bases at J, with 15 bases between the two ends. The CDR3 has 15 amino acids. Per germline, CDR1 SGHNT and CDR2 YENEEA. For the CDR3, the DNA is TGTGCCAGCAGCCCCCCACCGACACTTAATCAGCCCCAGCATTTT. Protein product: CASSPPPTLNQPQHF.

This chain uses TRBV10-1 with TRBJ1-1; 8 nucleotides align to TRBD1. The V gene's germline CDR1 is WNHNN and CDR2 SYGVQD (reference sequence). The trim removed 5 bases at V and 11 bases at J, leaving 7 bases unmatched. This CDR3 region has 12 residues. The CDR3 region has the DNA TGCGCCAGCAGTAACCAGGGGGCGCGGGCTTTCTTT. This translates into CASSNQGARAFF.

The J gene is TRBJ1-1, the V gene TRBV27; 7 nucleotides line up with TRBD1. CDR1 MNHEY and CDR2 SMNVEV come from the germline V gene (reference sequence). The CDR3 sequence is 15 residues long. Unmatched junction bases numbered 13, after V lost 7 bases and J lost 5 bases. The CDR3 is CASIVYRGWFTEAFF. In nucleotides, the CDR3 is TGTGCCAGCATCGTCTACAGGGGTTGGTTTACTGAAGCTTTCTTT.

This clone occurred once. This chain connects TRBV28 to TRBJ2-7, with D possibly being TRBD2 (6 bases). Germline V CDR1 and CDR2: MDHEN, SYDVKM. V gave up 2 bases and J gave up 0 bases, with 11 bases separating them. This CDR3 region has 15 residues. CDR3: CASSLPPEGSYEQYF. CDR3 coding DNA: TGTGCCAGCAGTTTACCCCCGGAGGGCTCCTACGAGCAGTACTTC.

This chain connects TRBV29-1 to TRBJ2-2; 9 nucleotides agree with TRBD2. Germline values: CDR1 SQVTM, CDR2 ANQGSEA. The CDR3 extends over 15 amino acids. Trimming at V came to 7 bases and at J to 4 bases, leaving 10 bases not matched to a gene. In DNA, the CDR3 is TGCAGCGGGGCCGCGGGAGGGGTGGGCACCGGGGAGCTGTTTTTT. Translated: CSGAAGGVGTGELFF.

The chain has TRBV28 and TRBJ2-5, with D possibly TRBD1 on 5 matching bases. The CDR3 is made up of 14 amino acids. V gave up 9 bases and J gave up 5 bases, with 19 bases separating them. Germline CDR1 is MDHEN and CDR2 is SYDVKM. CDR3 sequence: CASPQGGHKETQYF. The CDR3 DNA sequence: TGTGCCAGTCCGCAGGGTGGACACAAGGAGACCCAGTACTTC. The complete variable domain, with remaining parts taken from reference TRBV28 and TRBJ2-5, reads DVKVTQSSRYLVKRTGEKVFLECVQDMDHENMFWYRQDPGLGLRLIYFSYDVKMKEKGDIPEGYSVSREKKERFSLILESASTNQTSMYLCASPQGGHKETQYFGPGTRLLVL.

In regard to this clone: The DNA is left out, because the CDR3 cannot be placed on it with certainty; the CDR3 is given as TCRdb lists it. The rearrangement joins TRBV9 to TRBJ1-1. The length of the CDR3 is 14 amino acids, counting both ends. Germline V lookup: CDR1 SGDLS, CDR2 YYNGEE. This CDR3 reads CASRAGLRGTEAFF.